Given below is one T cell receptor (beta chain) in context. Its antigen remains unknown. These data belong to a study of T-cell reconstitution after alpha-beta-depleted transplantation in children. Trimming took off 0 bases at V and 6 bases at J, with 3 bases between the two ends. CDR1 and CDR2 (germline): DFQATT, SNEGSKA (reference sequence). This CDR3 has 11 amino acids. Unique molecular identifiers featured in how the TCRbeta library was prepared. TCRdb re-called the PCR reads through MiXCR, storing one row per CDR3 protein. The sample lists some 440,000 distinct CDR3 sequences, about 17% occurring once. Study observations and caveats: A year post-transplant, T-cell counts and diversity derived mostly from newly produced T cells. About two months after transplant, alpha-beta T cells reportedly came from several hundred expanded graft clones.

This chain connects TRBV20-1 to TRBJ2-1; the D is unclear. The sample here was PBMCs, mostly from graft donor cells, taken 360 days after TCRalphabeta/CD19-depleted stem cell transplant. The origin of this receptor is a boy under two years old who had a stem cell transplant for Wiskott-Aldrich syndrome, so the T cells may come from the graft donor. CDR3 protein: CSARDSNEQFF. The CDR3 nucleotides read TGCAGTGCTAGAGATAGCAATGAGCAGTTCTTC.